This is a list of T cell receptor beta chains from one sample in a study of shared clonotypes between healthy human individuals. The data were produced by immunoSEQ multiplex PCR, yet TCRdb's version contains in-frame clones alone and is incomplete. The data hold approximately 100,000 clones, with under 70% observed a single time. The source material was memory CD8+ T cells sorted from blood. The receptors shown here come from a woman in her twenties or thirties in good health. CDR3s include the opening cysteine and the closing phenylalanine or tryptophan. A D gene is named only where the DNA matches it firmly. The size field is filled for only some rows; it gives once, few, many or a size class.

J gene	clone size	D gene	V gene	CDR3 protein	CDR3 DNA
TRBJ1-1	few	.	TRBV7-9	CASSFGYTEAFF	TGTGCCAGCAGCTTCGGATACACTGAAGCTTTCTTT
TRBJ2-2	.	.	TRBV5-1	CASSFSPTPIRELFF	TGCGCCAGCAGCTTTTCCCCTACTCCAATCCGGGAGCTGTTTTTT
TRBJ1-3	.	.	TRBV28	CASSPPWSGNTIYF	TGTGCCAGCAGTCCGCCGTGGTCTGGAAACACCATATATTTT
TRBJ1-5	few	.	TRBV19	CASSNTGLGQPQHF	TGTGCCAGCTCTAACACAGGGCTGGGTCAGCCCCAGCATTTT
TRBJ2-3	.	.	TRBV19	CASSILSRGSTDTQYF	TGTGCCAGTAGTATCCTTAGTAGGGGGTCCACAGATACGCAGTATTTT
TRBJ2-7	.	.	TRBV9	CASSPNSYIYEQYF	TGTGCCAGCAGCCCGAACTCCTATATCTACGAGCAGTACTTC
TRBJ2-1	.	TRBD1	TRBV15	CATETRTGLRDEQFF	TGTGCCACCGAGACTAGGACAGGGTTACGCGATGAGCAGTTCTTC
TRBJ1-2	.	.	TRBV2	CASSEGPQNNHGYTF	TGTGCCAGCAGTGAAGGCCCGCAGAATAATCATGGCTACACCTTC
TRBJ1-4	.	.	TRBV5-1	CASSSGQGTRSEKLFF	TGCGCCAGCAGCTCCGGGCAGGGGACCCGAAGTGAAAAACTGTTTTTT
TRBJ2-7	.	TRBD1	TRBV10-1	CASSETGGTTYEQYF	TGCGCCAGCAGTGAAACAGGGGGCACGACCTACGAGCAGTACTTC
TRBJ2-3	.	.	TRBV20-1	CSARGGDTQYF	TGCAGTGCTAGGGGTGGAGATACGCAGTATTTT
TRBJ1-5	few	.	TRBV28	CASSLFDPNQPQHF	TGTGCCAGCAGTTTATTCGACCCCAATCAGCCCCAGCATTTT
TRBJ2-3	.	.	TRBV5-1	CASSLARTTDTQYF	TGCGCCAGCAGCTTGGCCAGAACCACCGATACGCAGTATTTT
TRBJ2-2	few	.	TRBV7-9	CASSLGYTGELFF	TGTGCCAGCAGCTTAGGTTACACCGGGGAGCTGTTTTTT
TRBJ1-2	.	.	TRBV5-1	CASSHGGSAHSNYGYTF	TGCGCCAGCAGCCACGGGGGCAGCGCCCATTCAAACTATGGCTACACCTTC
TRBJ2-7	.	.	TRBV27	CASSLTGFYEQYF	TGTGCCAGCAGTTTAACAGGATTTTACGAGCAGTACTTC
TRBJ2-1	.	TRBD1	TRBV14	CASSQWDSSSYNEQFF	TGTGCCAGCAGCCAATGGGACAGCTCTTCATACAATGAGCAGTTCTTC
TRBJ2-2	once	TRBD2	TRBV4-1	CASSHPPGQAGEGELFF	TGCGCCAGCAGCCACCCCCCCGGGCAAGCGGGAGAGGGGGAGCTGTTTTTT
TRBJ1-1	few	.	TRBV5-1	CASSLGATNPEAFF	TGCGCCAGCAGCTTGGGAGCCACCAACCCTGAAGCTTTCTTT
TRBJ2-7	few	.	TRBV27	CASSFRLVSSYEQYF	TGTGCCAGCAGTTTCCGACTAGTGAGCTCCTACGAGCAGTACTTC
TRBJ2-7	.	TRBD2	TRBV4-1	CASSQEWTSGSYEQYF	TGCGCCAGCAGCCAAGAATGGACTAGCGGGTCCTACGAGCAGTACTTC
TRBJ1-1	.	.	TRBV30	CAWSGRNTEAFF	TGTGCCTGGAGTGGACGGAACACTGAAGCTTTCTTT
TRBJ2-7	.	.	TRBV16	CASSQFRGFYEQYF	TGTGCCAGCAGCCAATTTAGGGGATTCTACGAGCAGTACTTC
TRBJ2-1	once	.	TRBV4-1	CASSRHREDEQFF	TGCGCCAGCAGCCGACACAGGGAGGATGAGCAGTTCTTC
TRBJ2-1	.	.	TRBV2	CASRRATRLEQFF	TGTGCCAGCAGGCGGGCCACTCGCCTGGAGCAGTTCTTC
TRBJ2-5	many	.	TRBV19	CASGSIQGGVETQYF	TGTGCCAGTGGATCAATACAGGGTGGGGTGGAGACCCAGTACTTC
TRBJ2-1	few	.	TRBV7-9	CASSPPMQGYHNEQFF	TGTGCCAGCAGCCCTCCGATGCAGGGTTACCACAATGAGCAGTTCTTC
TRBJ2-1	.	.	TRBV2	CASSDTDRTLFSHSRTHNEQFF	TGTGCCAGCAGTGATACGGACCGAACCCTTTTTTCTCATTCTCGTACCCACAATGAGCAGTTCTTC
TRBJ1-1	many	TRBD1	TRBV6-5	CASSAGQGDAFF	TGTGCCAGCAGTGCGGGACAGGGTGACGCTTTCTTT
TRBJ2-7	.	TRBD2	TRBV5-6	CASSHTVAGESYEQYF	TGTGCCAGCAGCCACACGGTAGCGGGAGAGTCCTACGAGCAGTACTTC
TRBJ2-1	once	TRBD2	TRBV7-9	CASSNVAGGEDEQFF	TGTGCCAGCAGTAATGTAGCGGGAGGAGAGGATGAGCAGTTCTTC
TRBJ2-1	.	.	TRBV4-2	CASSQGLSPYNEQFF	TGTGCCAGCAGCCAAGGACTATCCCCCTACAATGAGCAGTTCTTC
TRBJ2-2	.	TRBD2	TRBV5-1	CASSLRPGGATGELFF	TGCGCCAGCAGCTTGAGGCCGGGAGGGGCCACCGGGGAGCTGTTTTTT
TRBJ2-7	many	TRBD1	TRBV6-5	CASSYAAQGSYEQYF	TGTGCCAGCAGTTACGCAGCACAGGGGTCCTACGAGCAGTACTTC
TRBJ2-1	.	.	TRBV6-4	CASSEADPNEQFF	TGTGCCAGCAGTGAAGCAGACCCGAATGAGCAGTTCTTC
TRBJ2-7	many	.	TRBV5-4	CASSFFGNSGHSYEQYF	TGTGCCAGCAGCTTCTTCGGTAATAGCGGCCACTCCTACGAGCAGTACTTC
TRBJ1-2	.	TRBD1	TRBV5-6	CASSSGQGNYGYTF	TGTGCCAGCAGCTCCGGACAGGGCAACTATGGCTACACCTTC
TRBJ1-1	once	.	TRBV6-5	CASSYVMGLNTEAFF	TGTGCCAGCAGTTACGTTATGGGTTTGAACACTGAAGCTTTCTTT
TRBJ2-7	few	.	TRBV5-1	CASSLDRDGPYEQYF	TGCGCCAGCAGCTTGGATAGGGACGGCCCCTACGAGCAGTACTTC
TRBJ1-3	.	TRBD1	TRBV28	CASSPPTGTNRDLGDTIYF	TGTGCCAGCAGTCCCCCGACAGGGACCAACCGCGACCTTGGGGACACCATATATTTT
TRBJ2-1	.	TRBD2	TRBV4-1	CASSQITGLKREQFF	TGCGCCAGCAGCCAGATAACGGGACTAAAGAGGGAGCAGTTCTTC
TRBJ2-3	.	TRBD2	TRBV7-8	CASSSWGRLAGVGDTQYF	TGTGCCAGCAGCTCCTGGGGGCGACTAGCGGGAGTGGGGGATACGCAGTATTTT
TRBJ2-7	once	TRBD1	TRBV9	CASSPPGQLPYEQYF	TGTGCCAGCAGCCCCCCGGGACAGTTACCCTACGAGCAGTACTTC
TRBJ2-5	.	TRBD2	TRBV6-1	CASSPEVAGAETQYF	TGTGCCAGCAGTCCCGAAGTAGCGGGAGCGGAGACCCAGTACTTC
TRBJ2-3	.	TRBD2	TRBV25-1	CASSDGRADTQYF	TGTGCCAGCAGTGACGGGAGGGCAGATACGCAGTATTTT
TRBJ2-7	many	.	TRBV25-1	CASSEYVEGREQYF	TGTGCCAGCAGTGAATATGTGGAGGGACGCGAGCAGTACTTC
TRBJ1-5	few	.	TRBV7-9	CASSLGQADNQPQHF	TGTGCCAGCAGCTTAGGCCAGGCCGACAATCAGCCCCAGCATTTT
TRBJ1-5	.	.	TRBV6-1	CASSERAPSNQPQHF	TGTGCCAGCAGTGAACGAGCCCCTAGCAATCAGCCCCAGCATTTT